A single sample gave rise to the 3 T cell receptor beta chains below, sequenced in a study of cytomegalovirus exposure and HLA in healthy donors. Only in-frame clones appear in the TCRdb table, and some are missing; sequencing was by immunoSEQ multiplex PCR. The data show about 140,000 clones, with roughly 90% seen just once and 4.5% to 5.5% held by the top ten. Sequencing was performed on PBMCs. The source of these receptors is a man aged 18-30 years in good health and CMV-seropositive.

This clone showed up just once. This sequence joins TRBV9 and TRBJ2-7, with TRBD1 matching over 10 bases. There are 15 residues in the CDR3. Germline V gene data show CDR1 as SGDLS and CDR2 as YYNGEE. Germline trimming cut 2 bases from V and 3 bases from J; bases unmatched to any gene: 5. The CDR3 spells CASSVGTGVLYEQYF. Written as DNA, the CDR3 is TGTGCCAGCAGCGTTGGGACAGGGGTCCTCTACGAGCAGTACTTC.

This clone was picked up a small number of times. This rearrangement joins TRBV7-8 to TRBJ1-2, with TRBD1 matching over 11 bases. The CDR3 has 15 residues. With V trimmed by 5 bases and J by 5 bases, 7 bases remained unmatched. Germline V gene lookup returns CDR1 SGHVS and CDR2 FQNEAQ. The CDR3 loop is CASSPRDRGEYGYTF. Here the CDR3 DNA reads TGTGCCAGCAGCCCCCGGGACAGGGGGGAATATGGCTACACCTTC. The full variable domain, rest sourced from reference TRBV7-8 and TRBJ1-2, is GAGVSQSPRYKVAKRGQDVALRCDPISGHVSLFWYQQALGQGPEFLTYFQNEAQLDKSGLPSDRFFAERPEGSVSTLKIQRTQQEDSAVYLCASSPRDRGEYGYTFGSGTRLTVV.

The chain is built from TRBV6-1 and TRBJ2-7; D call uncertain. CDR1 and CDR2 from the germline V gene are MNHNS and SASEGT. The CDR3 is 12 amino acids. Trimming pared 3 bases from V and 1 base from J, leaving 4 bases between. The CDR3 sequence: CASSDGSYEQYF. Here the CDR3 DNA reads TGTGCCAGCAGTGACGGGTCCTACGAGCAGTACTTC.